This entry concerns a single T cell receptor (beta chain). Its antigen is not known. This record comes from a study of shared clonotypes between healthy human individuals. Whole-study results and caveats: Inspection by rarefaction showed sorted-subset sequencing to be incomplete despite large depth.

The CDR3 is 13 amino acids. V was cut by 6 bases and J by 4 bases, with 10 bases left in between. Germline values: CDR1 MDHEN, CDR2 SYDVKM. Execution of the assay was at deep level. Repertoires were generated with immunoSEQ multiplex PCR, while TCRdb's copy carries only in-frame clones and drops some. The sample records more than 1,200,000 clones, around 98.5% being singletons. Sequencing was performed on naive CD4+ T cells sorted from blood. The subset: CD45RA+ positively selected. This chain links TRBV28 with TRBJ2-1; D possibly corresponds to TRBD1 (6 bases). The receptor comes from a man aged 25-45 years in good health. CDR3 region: CASRIDRYNEQFF. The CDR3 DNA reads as TGTGCCAGCAGGATCGACAGGTACAATGAGCAGTTCTTC.